This entry features one TCR beta chain sequence. The antigen is not known. Within the sample, other DNA sequences also encode this same CDR3. The material for each subset, its genomic DNA, was split evenly across several immunoSEQ plates. TCRdb's table, derived via immunoSEQ multiplex PCR, lists solely in-frame clones and lacks some. The sample contains about 1,800,000 clones, around 96% of which appear only once. These data belong to a study of shared clonotypes between healthy human individuals. Across the whole study: Donors, aged 18 to 49, were a couple of women and a few men. The study's findings and limits: Among non-shared clonotypes, generation probabilities were lower than among those shared by all four donors.

CDR1 and CDR2 (germline): SGHVS, FNYEAQ. The length of the CDR3 is 13 residues. J gave up 4 bases and V 6 bases, and 4 bases lay outside the gene matches. Naivety among CD8 cells was defined by CD45RO negativity and positive CCR7 selection, thereby excluding terminally differentiated effector memory CD45RA+ cells. Specimen: naive CD8+ T cells sorted from blood. This sequence originates from a man aged 18 to 29 in good health. This chain links TRBV7-6 with TRBJ2-7; 9 bases line up with TRBD1. CDR3 bases: TGTGCCAGCAGTCCGGGACAGGGTTACGAGCAGTACTTC. Amino acid sequence: CASSPGQGYEQYF. The full variable domain, completed using reference TRBV7-6 and TRBJ2-7, is GAGVSQSPRYKVTKRGQDVALRCDPISGHVSLYWYRQALGQGPEFLTYFNYEAQQDKSGLPNDRFSAERPEGSISTLTIQRTEQRDSAMYRCASSPGQGYEQYFGPGTRLTVT.